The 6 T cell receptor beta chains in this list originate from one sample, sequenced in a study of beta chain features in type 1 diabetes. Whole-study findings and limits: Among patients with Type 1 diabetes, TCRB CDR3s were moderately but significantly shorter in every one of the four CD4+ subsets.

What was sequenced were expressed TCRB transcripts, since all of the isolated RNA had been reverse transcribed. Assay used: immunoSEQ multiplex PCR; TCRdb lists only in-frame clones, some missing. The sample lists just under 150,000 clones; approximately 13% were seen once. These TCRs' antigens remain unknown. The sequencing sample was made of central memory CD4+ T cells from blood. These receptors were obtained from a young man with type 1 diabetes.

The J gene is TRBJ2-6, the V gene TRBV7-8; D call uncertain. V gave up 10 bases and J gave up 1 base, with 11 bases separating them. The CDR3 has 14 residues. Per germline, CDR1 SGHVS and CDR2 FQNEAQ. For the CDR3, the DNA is TGTGCCACGTCCCAAGCATCTGGGGCCAACGTCCTGACTTTC. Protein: CATSQASGANVLTF.

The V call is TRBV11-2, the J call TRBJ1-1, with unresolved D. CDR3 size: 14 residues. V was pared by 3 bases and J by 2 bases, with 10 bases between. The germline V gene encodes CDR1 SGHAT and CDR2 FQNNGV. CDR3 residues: CASSLLAINTEAFF. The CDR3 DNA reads TGTGCCAGCAGCTTGTTGGCGATCAACACTGAAGCTTTCTTT.

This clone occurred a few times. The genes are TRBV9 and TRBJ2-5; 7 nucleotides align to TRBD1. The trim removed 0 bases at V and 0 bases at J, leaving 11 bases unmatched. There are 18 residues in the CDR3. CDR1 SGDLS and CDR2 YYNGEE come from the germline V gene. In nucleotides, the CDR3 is TGTGCCAGCAGCGTAGGTCACGAGGGGGCTTTGTACCAAGAGACCCAGTACTTC. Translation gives CASSVGHEGALYQETQYF.

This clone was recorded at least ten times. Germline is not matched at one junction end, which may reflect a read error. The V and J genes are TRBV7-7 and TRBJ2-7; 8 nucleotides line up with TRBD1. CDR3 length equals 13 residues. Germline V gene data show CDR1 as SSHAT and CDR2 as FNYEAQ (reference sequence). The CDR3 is CASSLDRGYEQYF. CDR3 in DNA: TGTGCTAGCAGCTTAGACAGGGGATACGAGCAGTACTTC.

CDR3 in amino acids: CSVEARGTGNNGYTF. CDR3 nucleotides: TGCAGCGTTGAAGCCCGCGGCACAGGGAATAATGGCTACACCTTC. The rearrangement uses TRBV29-1 and TRBJ1-2, with D perhaps matching TRBD1 (6 bases). Germline-derived CDR1 and CDR2 are SQVTM and ANQGSEA. The V gene lost 1 base and the J gene lost 6 bases, with 18 bases spanning the gap. This CDR3 is 15 amino acids long.

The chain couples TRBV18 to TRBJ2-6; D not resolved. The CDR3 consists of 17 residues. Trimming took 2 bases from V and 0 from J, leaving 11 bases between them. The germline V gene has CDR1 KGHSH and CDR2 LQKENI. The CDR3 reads CASSPGLSDSGANVLTF. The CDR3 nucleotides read TGTGCCAGCTCACCAGGATTAAGCGACTCTGGGGCCAACGTCCTGACTTTC.